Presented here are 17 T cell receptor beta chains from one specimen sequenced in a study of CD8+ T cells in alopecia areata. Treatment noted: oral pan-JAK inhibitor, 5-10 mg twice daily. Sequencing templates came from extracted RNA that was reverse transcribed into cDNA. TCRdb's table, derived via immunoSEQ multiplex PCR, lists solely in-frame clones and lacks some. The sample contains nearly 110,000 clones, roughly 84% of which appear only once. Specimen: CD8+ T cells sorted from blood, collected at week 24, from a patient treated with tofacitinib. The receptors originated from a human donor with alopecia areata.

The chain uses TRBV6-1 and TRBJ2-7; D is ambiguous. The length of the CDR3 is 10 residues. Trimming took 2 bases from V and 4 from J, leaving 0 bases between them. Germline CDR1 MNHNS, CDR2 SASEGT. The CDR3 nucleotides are TGTGCCAGCAGTGAATACGAGCAGTACTTC. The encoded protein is CASSEYEQYF.

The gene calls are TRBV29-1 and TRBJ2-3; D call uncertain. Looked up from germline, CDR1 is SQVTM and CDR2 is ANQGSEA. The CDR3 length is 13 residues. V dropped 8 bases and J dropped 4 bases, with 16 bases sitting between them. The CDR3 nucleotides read TGCAGCACCCCGGGCCTCCAACCAGATACGCAGTATTTT. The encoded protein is CSTPGLQPDTQYF.

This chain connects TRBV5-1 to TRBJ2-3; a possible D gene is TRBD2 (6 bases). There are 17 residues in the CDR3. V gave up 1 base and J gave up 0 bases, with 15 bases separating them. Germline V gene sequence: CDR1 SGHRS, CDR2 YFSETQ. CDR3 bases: TGCGCCAGCAGCTTGCGTGGGGCGGGGAGAAGCACAGATACGCAGTATTTT. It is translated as CASSLRGAGRSTDTQYF.

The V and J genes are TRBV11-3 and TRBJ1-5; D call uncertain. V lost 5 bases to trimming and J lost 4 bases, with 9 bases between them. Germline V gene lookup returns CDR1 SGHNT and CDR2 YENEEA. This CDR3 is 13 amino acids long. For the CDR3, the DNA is TGTGCCAGCAGCCTAGCCCCTAATCAGCCCCAGCATTTT. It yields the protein CASSLAPNQPQHF.

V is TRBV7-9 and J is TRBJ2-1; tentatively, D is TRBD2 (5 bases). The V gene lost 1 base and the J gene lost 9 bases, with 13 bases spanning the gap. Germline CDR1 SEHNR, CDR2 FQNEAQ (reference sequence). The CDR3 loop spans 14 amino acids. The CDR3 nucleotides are TGTGCCAGCAGCTTAGACGCCCCGGGGAGTGAGCAGTTCTTC. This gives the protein CASSLDAPGSEQFF.

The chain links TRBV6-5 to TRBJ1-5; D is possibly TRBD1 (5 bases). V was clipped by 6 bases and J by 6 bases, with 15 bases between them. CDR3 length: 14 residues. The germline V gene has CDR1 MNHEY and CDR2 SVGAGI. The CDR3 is CASSPGQGSQPQHF. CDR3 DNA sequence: TGTGCCAGCAGCCCCGGGCAGGGCAGTCAGCCCCAGCATTTT.

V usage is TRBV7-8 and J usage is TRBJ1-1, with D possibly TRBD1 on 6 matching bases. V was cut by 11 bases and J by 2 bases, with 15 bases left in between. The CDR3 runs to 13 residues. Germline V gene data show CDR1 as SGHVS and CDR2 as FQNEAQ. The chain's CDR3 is CASQGQLNTEAFF. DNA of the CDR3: TGTGCCTCCCAAGGACAGCTAAACACTGAAGCTTTCTTT.

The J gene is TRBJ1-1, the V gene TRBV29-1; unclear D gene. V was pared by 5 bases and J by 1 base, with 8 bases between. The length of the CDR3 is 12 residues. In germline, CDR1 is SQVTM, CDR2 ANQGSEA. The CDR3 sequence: CSVLFRNTEAFF. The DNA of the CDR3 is TGCAGCGTTCTGTTTAGGAACACTGAAGCTTTCTTT.

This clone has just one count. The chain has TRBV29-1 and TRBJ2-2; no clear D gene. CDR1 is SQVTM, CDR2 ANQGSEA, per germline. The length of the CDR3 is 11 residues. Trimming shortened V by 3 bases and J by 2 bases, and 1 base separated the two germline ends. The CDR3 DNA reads TGCAGCGTTGATAACACCGGGGAGCTGTTTTTT. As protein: CSVDNTGELFF.

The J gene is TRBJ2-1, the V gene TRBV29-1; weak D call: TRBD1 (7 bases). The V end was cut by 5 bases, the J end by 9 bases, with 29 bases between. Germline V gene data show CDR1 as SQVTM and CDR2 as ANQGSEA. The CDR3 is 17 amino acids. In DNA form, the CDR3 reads TGCAGCGTTACAGAAGCCGGGGGACAGTCTGTAATGGGTGAGCAGTTCTTC. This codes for CSVTEAGGQSVMGEQFF.

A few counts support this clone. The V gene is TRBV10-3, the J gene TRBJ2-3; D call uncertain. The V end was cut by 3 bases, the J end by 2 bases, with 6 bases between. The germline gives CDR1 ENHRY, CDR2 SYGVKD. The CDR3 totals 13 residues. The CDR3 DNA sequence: TGTGCCATCAGTGAATTGTCCACAGATACGCAGTATTTT. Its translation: CAISELSTDTQYF.

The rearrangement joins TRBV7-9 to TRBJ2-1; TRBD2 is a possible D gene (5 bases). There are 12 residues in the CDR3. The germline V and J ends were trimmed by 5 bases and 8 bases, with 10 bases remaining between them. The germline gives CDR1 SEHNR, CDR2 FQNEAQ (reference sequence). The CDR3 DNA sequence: TGTGCCAGCAGCCCCGACTATGATGAGCAGTTCTTC. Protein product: CASSPDYDEQFF.

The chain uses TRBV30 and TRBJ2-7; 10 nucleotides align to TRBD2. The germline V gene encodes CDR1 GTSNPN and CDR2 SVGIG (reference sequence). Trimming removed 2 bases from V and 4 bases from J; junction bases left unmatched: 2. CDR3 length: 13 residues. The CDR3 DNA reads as TGTGCCTGGAGTCTAGCGGGGGAGTACGAGCAGTACTTC. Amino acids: CAWSLAGEYEQYF.

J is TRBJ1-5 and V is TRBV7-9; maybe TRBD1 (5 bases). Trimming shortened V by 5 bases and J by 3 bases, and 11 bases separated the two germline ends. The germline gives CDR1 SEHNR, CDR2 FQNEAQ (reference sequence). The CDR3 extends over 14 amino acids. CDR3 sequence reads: CASSGGGINQPQHF. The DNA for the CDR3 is TGTGCCAGCAGCGGCGGGGGGATCAATCAGCCCCAGCATTTT.

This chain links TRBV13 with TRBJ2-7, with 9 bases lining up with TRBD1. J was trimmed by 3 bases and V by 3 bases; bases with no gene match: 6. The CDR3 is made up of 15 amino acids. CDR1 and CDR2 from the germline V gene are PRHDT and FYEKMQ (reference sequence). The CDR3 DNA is TGTGCCAGCAGCTTTCTGGGACAGGGTCTCTACGAGCAGTACTTC. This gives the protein CASSFLGQGLYEQYF.

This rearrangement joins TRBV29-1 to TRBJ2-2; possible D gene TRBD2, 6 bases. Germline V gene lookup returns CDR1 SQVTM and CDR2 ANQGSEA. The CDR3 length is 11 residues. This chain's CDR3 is CTAWGAGELFF. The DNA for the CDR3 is TGCACCGCCTGGGGGGCCGGGGAGCTGTTTTTT.

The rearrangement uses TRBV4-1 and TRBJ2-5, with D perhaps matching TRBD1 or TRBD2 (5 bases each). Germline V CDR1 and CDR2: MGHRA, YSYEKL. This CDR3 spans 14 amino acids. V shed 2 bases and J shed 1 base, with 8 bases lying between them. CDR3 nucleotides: TGCGCCAGCAGCCAACCCGGGACCCAAGAGACCCAGTACTTC. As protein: CASSQPGTQETQYF.